This TCR beta chain was obtained from a study of blood T cell repertoires in COVID-19. At the level of the study: Sites across the United States, Italy and Spain contributed samples from acute and convalescent COVID-19. T cells, B-cell-depleted T cells, or PBMCs supplied cDNA or gDNA.

The CDR3 extends over 14 amino acids. Authors' data handling: Amplified reference gene primers provided the basis for estimating nucleated cell counts. Here immunoSEQ multiplex PCR was the method, and the copy in TCRdb shows in-frame clones only, minus some. D and trimming come from the DNA, and the V and J calls and clone size come from that table. The repertoire holds over 130,000 clones, over 70% seen once, with roughly 10% in the top ten. What was sequenced was peripheral blood. This chain links TRBV21-1 with TRBJ2-7; the D call in the table, TRBD1, was not verified against the DNA. TRBV21-1 is termed a pseudogene. This clonotype originated in a man aged 55 to 70 with active or convalescent COVID-19. CDR3 amino acids: CASTSGTGNYEQYF. CDR3 DNA sequence: TGTGCCAGCACCTCGGGGACAGGCAACTACGAGCAGTACTTC.